The T cell receptor (beta chain) described here comes from a study of T cells in Graves' hyperthyroidism and ophthalmopathy. TCR beta CDR3 sequences were amplified from RNA transcripts. During a first-round RT-PCR of the TCR CDR3, the HTBI primer set was used. TCRdb independently ran MiXCR on the multiplex PCR reads; one entry per CDR3 protein. The data hold about 570,000 distinct CDR3 sequences, with 46% observed a single time. V gave up 1 base and J gave up 7 bases, with 14 bases separating them. The germline gives CDR1 SEHNR, CDR2 FQNEAQ (reference sequence). The length of the CDR3 is 15 residues. This clonotype was counted once.

This TCR derives from an adult woman with Graves' disease, either hyperthyroidism or ophthalmopathy (not recorded which). The chain joins TRBV7-9 to TRBJ2-1, with D tentatively TRBD1 (6 bases). Material: peripheral blood or thyroid tissue (not recorded which). The chain's CDR3 is CASSLGGIRGNEQFF. CDR3 DNA sequence: TGTGCCAGCAGCTTAGGGGGGATCAGGGGAAATGAGCAGTTCTTC. The full variable domain, with the rest looked up from reference TRBV7-9 and TRBJ2-1, is DTGVSQNPRHKITKRGQNVTFRCDPISEHNRLYWYRQTLGQGPEFLTYFQNEAQLEKSRLLSDRFSAERPKGSFSTLEIQRTEQGDSAMYLCASSLGGIRGNEQFFGPGTRLTVL.